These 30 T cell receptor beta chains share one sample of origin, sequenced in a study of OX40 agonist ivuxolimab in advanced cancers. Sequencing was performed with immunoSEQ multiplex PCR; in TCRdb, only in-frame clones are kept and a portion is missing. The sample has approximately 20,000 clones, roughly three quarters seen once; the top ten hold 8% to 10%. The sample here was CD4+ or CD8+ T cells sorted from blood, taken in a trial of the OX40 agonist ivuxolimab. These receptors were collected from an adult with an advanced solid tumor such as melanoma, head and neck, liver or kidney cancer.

In nucleotides, the CDR3 is TGTGCCAGCAGCCAGGCAGCCCGGGGCGAGCAGTACTTC. Translated: CASSQAARGEQYF. The chain combines TRBV27 with TRBJ2-7, with D possibly TRBD2 on 5 matching bases. The CDR3 consists of 13 residues. V lost 6 bases and J 6 bases, leaving 15 bases between the germline ends. CDR1 and CDR2 (germline): MNHEY, SMNVEV (reference sequence).

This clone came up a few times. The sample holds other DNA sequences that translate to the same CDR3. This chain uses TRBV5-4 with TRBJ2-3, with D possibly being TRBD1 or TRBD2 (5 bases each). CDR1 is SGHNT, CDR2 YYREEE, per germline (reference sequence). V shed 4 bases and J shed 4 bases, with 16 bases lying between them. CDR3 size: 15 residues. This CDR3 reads CASSRRDLRPDTQYF. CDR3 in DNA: TGTGCCAGCAGCCGCCGGGACCTTAGGCCAGATACGCAGTATTTT.

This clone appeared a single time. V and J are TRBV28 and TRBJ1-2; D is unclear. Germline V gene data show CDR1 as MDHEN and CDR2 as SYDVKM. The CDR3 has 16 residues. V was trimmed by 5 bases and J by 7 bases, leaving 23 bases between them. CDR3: CASSPILQTNFGGYTF. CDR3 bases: TGTGCCAGCAGTCCTATACTCCAAACAAATTTTGGTGGCTACACCTTC.

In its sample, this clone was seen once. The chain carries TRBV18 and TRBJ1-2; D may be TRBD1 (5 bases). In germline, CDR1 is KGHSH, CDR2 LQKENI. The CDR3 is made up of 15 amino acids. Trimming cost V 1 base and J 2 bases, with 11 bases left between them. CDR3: CASSPLDGTNYGYTF. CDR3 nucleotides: TGTGCCAGCTCACCACTGGACGGGACCAACTATGGCTACACCTTC.

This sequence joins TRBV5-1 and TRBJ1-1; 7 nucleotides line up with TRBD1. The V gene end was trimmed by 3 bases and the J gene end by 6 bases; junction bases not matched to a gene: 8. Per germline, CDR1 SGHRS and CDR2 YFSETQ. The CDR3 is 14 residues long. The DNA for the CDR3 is TGCGCCAGCAGCTCTACACGACAGGGCGCTGAAGCTTTCTTT. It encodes CASSSTRQGAEAFF.

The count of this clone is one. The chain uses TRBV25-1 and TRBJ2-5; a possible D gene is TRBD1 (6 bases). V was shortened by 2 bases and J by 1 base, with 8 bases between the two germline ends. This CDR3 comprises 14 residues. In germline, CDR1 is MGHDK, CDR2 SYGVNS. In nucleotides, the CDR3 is TGTGCCAGCAGTGAACGGACAGTCCAAGAGACCCAGTACTTC. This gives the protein CASSERTVQETQYF.

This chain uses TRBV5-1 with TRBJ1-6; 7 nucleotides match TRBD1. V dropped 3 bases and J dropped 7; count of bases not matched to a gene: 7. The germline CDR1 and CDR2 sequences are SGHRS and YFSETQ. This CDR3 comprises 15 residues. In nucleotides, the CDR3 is TGCGCCAGCAGCTCTGGGACAGTGAGGAATTCACCCCTCCACTTT. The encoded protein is CASSSGTVRNSPLHF.

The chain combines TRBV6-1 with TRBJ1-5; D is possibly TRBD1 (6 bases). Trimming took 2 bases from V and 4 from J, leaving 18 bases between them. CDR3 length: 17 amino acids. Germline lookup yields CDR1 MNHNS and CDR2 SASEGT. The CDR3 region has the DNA TGTGCCAGCAGTGAAAGGTTCCAGGGGACGAGTAATCAGCCCCAGCATTTT. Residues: CASSERFQGTSNQPQHF.

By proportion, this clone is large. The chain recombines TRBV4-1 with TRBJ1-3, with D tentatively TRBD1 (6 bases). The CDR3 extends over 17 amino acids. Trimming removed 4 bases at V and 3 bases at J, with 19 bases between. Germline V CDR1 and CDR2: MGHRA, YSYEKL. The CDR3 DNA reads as TGCGCCAGCAGCCTAGTTGTGGGGGGCGCGAGTGGAAACACCATATATTTT. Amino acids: CASSLVVGGASGNTIYF.

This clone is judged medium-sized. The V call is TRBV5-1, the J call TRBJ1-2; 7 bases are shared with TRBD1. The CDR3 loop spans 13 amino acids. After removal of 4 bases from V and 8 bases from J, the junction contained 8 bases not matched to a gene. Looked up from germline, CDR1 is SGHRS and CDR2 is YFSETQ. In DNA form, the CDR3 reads TGCGCCAGCAGCGTCGACAGGGACAACGGCTACACCTTC. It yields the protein CASSVDRDNGYTF. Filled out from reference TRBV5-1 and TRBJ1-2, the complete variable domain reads KAGVTQTPRYLIKTRGQQVTLSCSPISGHRSVSWYQQTPGQGLQFLFEYFSETQRNKGNFPGRFSGRQFSNSRSEMNVSTLELGDSALYLCASSVDRDNGYTFGSGTRLTVV.

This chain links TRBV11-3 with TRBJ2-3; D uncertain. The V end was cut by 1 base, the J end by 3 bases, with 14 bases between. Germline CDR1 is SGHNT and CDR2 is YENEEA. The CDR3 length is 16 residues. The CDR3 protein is CASSLGGSRFTDTQYF. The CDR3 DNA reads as TGTGCCAGCAGCTTAGGGGGTTCCCGATTTACAGATACGCAGTATTTT.

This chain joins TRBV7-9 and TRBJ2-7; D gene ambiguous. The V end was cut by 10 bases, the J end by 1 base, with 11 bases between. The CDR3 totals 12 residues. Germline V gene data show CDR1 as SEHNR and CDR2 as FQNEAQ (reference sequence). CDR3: CATTDASYEQYF. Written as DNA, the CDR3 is TGTGCCACCACCGACGCTTCCTACGAGCAGTACTTC. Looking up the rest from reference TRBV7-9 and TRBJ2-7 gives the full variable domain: DTGVSQNPRHKITKRGQNVTFRCDPISEHNRLYWYRQTLGQGPEFLTYFQNEAQLEKSRLLSDRFSAERPKGSFSTLEIQRTEQGDSAMYLCATTDASYEQYFGPGTRLTVT.

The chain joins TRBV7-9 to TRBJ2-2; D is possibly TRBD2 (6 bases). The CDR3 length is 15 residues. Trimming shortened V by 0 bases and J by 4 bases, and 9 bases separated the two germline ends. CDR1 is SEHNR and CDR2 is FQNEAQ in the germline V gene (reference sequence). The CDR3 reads CASSLATGSTGELFF. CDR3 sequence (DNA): TGTGCCAGCAGCTTAGCGACCGGGAGCACCGGGGAGCTGTTTTTT.

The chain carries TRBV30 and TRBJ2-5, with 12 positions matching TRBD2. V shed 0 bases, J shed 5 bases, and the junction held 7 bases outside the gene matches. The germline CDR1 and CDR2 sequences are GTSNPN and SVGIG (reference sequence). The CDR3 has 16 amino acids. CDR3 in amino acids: CAWSVGLAGGRETQYF. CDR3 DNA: TGTGCCTGGAGTGTAGGGCTAGCGGGGGGGCGGGAGACCCAGTACTTC. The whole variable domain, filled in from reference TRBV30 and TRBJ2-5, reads SQTIHQWPATLVQPVGSPLSLECTVEGTSNPNLYWYRQAAGRGLQLLFYSVGIGQISSEVPQNLSASRPQDRQFILSSKKLLLSDSGFYLCAWSVGLAGGRETQYFGPGTRLLVL.

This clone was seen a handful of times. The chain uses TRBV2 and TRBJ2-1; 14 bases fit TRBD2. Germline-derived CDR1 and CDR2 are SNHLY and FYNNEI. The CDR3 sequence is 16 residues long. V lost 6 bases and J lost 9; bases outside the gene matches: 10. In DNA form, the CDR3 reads TGTGCCAGCAGGACTCGGACTAGCGGGGGGAGTCGTGAGCAGTTCTTC. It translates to CASRTRTSGGSREQFF.

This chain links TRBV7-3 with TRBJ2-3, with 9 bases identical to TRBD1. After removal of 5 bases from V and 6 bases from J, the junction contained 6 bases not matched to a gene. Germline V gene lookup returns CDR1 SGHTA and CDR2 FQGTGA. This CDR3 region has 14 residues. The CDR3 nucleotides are TGTGCCAGCAGCCCAGACAGGGGGGCCGATACGCAGTATTTT. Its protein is CASSPDRGADTQYF.

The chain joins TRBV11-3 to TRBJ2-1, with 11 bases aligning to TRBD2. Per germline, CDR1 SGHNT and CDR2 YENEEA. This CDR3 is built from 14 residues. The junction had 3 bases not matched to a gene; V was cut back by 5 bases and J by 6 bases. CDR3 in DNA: TGTGCCAGCAGCCGTAGCGGGGGGGTCAATGAGCAGTTCTTC. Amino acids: CASSRSGGVNEQFF.

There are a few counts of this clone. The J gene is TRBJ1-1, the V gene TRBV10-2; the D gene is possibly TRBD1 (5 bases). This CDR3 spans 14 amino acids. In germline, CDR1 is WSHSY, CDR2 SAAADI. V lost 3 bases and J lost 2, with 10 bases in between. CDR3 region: CASSDKQANTEAFF. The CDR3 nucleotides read TGCGCCAGCAGTGATAAACAGGCTAACACTGAAGCTTTCTTT.

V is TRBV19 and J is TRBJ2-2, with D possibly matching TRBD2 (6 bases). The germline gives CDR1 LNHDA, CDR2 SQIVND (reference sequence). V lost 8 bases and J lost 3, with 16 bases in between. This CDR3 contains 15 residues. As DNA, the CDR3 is TGTGCCAGTTGCGGGGACTTTTATCACACCGGGGAGCTGTTTTTT. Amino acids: CASCGDFYHTGELFF.

This chain's CDR3 is CASSTGTVTYSGANVLTF. As DNA, the CDR3 is TGTGCCAGTAGTACCGGGACAGTTACGTACTCTGGGGCCAACGTCCTGACTTTC. V usage is TRBV19 and J usage is TRBJ2-6, with TRBD1 matching over 7 bases. Germline assignment: CDR1 LNHDA and CDR2 SQIVND (reference sequence). The CDR3 is 18 residues long. J lost 0 bases, V lost 4 bases, and 9 bases had no gene match.

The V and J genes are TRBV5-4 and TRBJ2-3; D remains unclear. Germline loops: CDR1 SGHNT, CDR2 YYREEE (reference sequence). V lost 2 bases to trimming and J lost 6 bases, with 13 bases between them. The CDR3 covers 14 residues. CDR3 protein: CASSFYADEDTQYF. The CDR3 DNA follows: TGTGCCAGCAGCTTCTATGCCGATGAGGATACGCAGTATTTT.

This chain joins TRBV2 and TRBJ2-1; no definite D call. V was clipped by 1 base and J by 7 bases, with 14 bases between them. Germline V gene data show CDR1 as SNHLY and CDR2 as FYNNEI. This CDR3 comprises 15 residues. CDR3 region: CASSEGKTFRNEQFF. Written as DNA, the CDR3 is TGTGCCAGCAGTGAAGGCAAGACATTCAGAAATGAGCAGTTCTTC.

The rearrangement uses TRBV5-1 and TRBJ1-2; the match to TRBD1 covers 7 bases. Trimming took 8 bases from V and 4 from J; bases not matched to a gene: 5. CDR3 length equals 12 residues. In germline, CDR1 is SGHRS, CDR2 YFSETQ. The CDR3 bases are TGCGCCAGTACCTCAGGGGGCTATGGCTACACCTTC. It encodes CASTSGGYGYTF.

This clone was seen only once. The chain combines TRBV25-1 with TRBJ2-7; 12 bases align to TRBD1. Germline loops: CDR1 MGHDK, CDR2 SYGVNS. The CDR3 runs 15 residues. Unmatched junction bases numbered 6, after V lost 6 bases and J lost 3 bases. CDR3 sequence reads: CASRAGQGAFYEQYF. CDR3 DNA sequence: TGTGCCAGCAGGGCGGGACAGGGGGCTTTCTACGAGCAGTACTTC.

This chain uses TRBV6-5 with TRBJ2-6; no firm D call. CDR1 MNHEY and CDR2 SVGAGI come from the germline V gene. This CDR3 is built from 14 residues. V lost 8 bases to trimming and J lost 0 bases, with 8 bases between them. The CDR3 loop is CASSGDSGANVLTF. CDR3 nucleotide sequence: TGTGCCAGCTCAGGAGACTCTGGGGCCAACGTCCTGACTTTC.

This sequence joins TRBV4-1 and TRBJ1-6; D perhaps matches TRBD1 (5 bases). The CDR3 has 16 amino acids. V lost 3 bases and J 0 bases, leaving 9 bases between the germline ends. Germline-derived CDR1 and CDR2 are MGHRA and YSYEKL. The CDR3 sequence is CASSQGGSSYNSPLHF. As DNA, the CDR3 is TGCGCCAGCAGCCAGGGGGGGAGCTCCTATAATTCACCCCTCCACTTT.

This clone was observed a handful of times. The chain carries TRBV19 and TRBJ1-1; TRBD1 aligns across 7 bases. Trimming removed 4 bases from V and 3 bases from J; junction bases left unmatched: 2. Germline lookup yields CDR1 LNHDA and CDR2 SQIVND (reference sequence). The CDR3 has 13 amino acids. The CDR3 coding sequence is TGTGCCAGTAGTACCGACAGGGACACTGAAGCTTTCTTT. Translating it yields CASSTDRDTEAFF.

The CDR3 sequence: CASSYRSGMGEKLFF. The CDR3, as DNA: TGTGCCAGTAGTTATAGGTCGGGGATGGGTGAAAAACTGTTTTTT. The chain recombines TRBV19 with TRBJ1-4; D is undetermined. The germline gives CDR1 LNHDA, CDR2 SQIVND (reference sequence). The CDR3 spans 15 residues. Trimming shortened V by 5 bases and J by 7 bases, and 17 bases separated the two germline ends.

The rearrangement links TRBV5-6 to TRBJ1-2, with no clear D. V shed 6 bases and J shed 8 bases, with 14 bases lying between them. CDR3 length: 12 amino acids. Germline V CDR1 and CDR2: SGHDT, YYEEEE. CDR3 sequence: CASKTFGGGYTF. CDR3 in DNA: TGTGCCAGCAAGACGTTCGGAGGCGGCTACACCTTC.

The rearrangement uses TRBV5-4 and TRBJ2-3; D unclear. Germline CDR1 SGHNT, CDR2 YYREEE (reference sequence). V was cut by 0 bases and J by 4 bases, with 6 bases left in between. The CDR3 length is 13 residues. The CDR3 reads CASSLESADTQYF. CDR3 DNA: TGTGCCAGCAGCTTGGAGTCGGCAGATACGCAGTATTTT.